What follows are 2 T cell receptor beta chains derived from one specimen sequenced in a study of T cell clonotyping in hematopoietic cell transplantation (dated by TCRdb to the early 2020s). The protocol used for the library was the immunoSEQ multiplex PCR assay. TCRdb took this table from immuneACCESS and kept in-frame rearrangements with V and J called. Such tables lack part of the clones; where checked against another copy, unresolved V genes explain under half of the gap, and the rest is unexplained. For this sample the table gives 25,000 or so clones, of which roughly 71% were detected only once. About 5.9% of the sample comes from the top ten. The label giving this sample's time point can be read as: recipient sample about 28 days before transplant, after cytoreduction. Sequencing was performed on peripheral blood mononuclear cells, taken before stem cell transplant. Receptors originate from a man in his fifties or sixties with myelodysplastic syndrome. Some clones in this sample may be carry-over from other donors' samples.

The chain has TRBV6-6 and TRBJ2-2; D remains ambiguous. CDR1 MNHNY and CDR2 SVGAGI come from the germline V gene (reference sequence). Trimming removed 5 bases from V and 6 bases from J, with 7 bases in between. The CDR3 has 12 amino acids. CDR3 region: CASSPPAGELFF. CDR3 coding DNA: TGTGCCAGCAGTCCACCAGCCGGGGAGCTGTTTTTT.

The chain employs TRBV29-1 and TRBJ1-2; TRBD1 is a possible D gene (5 bases). The germline CDR1 and CDR2 sequences are SQVTM and ANQGSEA. Trimming removed 2 bases from V and 3 bases from J, with 10 bases in between. The CDR3 runs 13 residues. CDR3 in DNA: TGCAGCGTTGAACAACCAGGGCACTATGGCTACACCTTC. This codes for CSVEQPGHYGYTF.